The 9 T cell receptor beta chains below come from one sample, sequenced in a study of blood T cells in healthy people across ages (dated by TCRdb to between 2015 and 2016). Libraries were made using 5' RACE. These reads were obtained on an Illumina HiSeq 2500. A second PCR of roughly 7 to 11 cycles was performed with a sample-barcoded 5' primer and a J-beta primer mix. Using fastp trimming at Q25 and MiXCR clonotype assembly, TCRdb reanalyzed the public sequencing data and kept in-frame beta chains. Every distinct CDR3 protein forms one entry, paired with its most common genes and DNA. The sample data list 1.5 million to 2 million distinct CDR3 sequences, and around half of these were observed just once. The ten biggest clones cover roughly 2% of the sample. Sequenced sample: blood. These receptors were taken from a middle-aged woman in good health.

This chain joins TRBV14 and TRBJ2-5, with 9 bases that match TRBD1. The last part of the DNA fits TRBJ2-7 better; the J call may be wrong. The CDR3 extends over 15 amino acids. Looked up from germline, CDR1 is SGHDN and CDR2 is FVKESK. CDR3 in amino acids: CASSQDGTGKTEQYF. For the CDR3, the DNA is TGTGCCAGCAGCCAAGATGGGACAGGGAAGACCGAGCAGTACTTC.

This clonotype was picked up a small number of times. V is TRBV6-5 and J is TRBJ2-5; 9 bases agree with TRBD1. CDR3 length: 15 residues. With 7 bases clipped from V and 1 base from J, the junction kept 7 bases outside the gene matches. Germline assignment: CDR1 MNHEY and CDR2 SVGAGI. The CDR3 DNA follows: TGTGCCAGCATCAAAGAGACAGGGGGCCAAGAGACCCAGTACTTC. Amino acids: CASIKETGGQETQYF.

There are a few counts of this clonotype. The chain couples TRBV4-3 to TRBJ1-2; no clear D gene. The V gene's germline CDR1 is LGHNA and CDR2 YSLEER. The CDR3 consists of 16 residues. The V end lost 0 bases, the J end lost 0 bases, and 11 bases lay between the germline ends. The CDR3 here is CASSQDSFPTNYGYTF. The CDR3 DNA is TGCGCCAGCAGCCAAGACAGTTTCCCCACTAACTATGGCTACACCTTC.

This rearrangement joins TRBV7-6 to TRBJ2-2; perhaps TRBD1 as D (6 bases). Between the trimmed V and J ends, which lost 1 base and 7 bases, there was a span of 13 bases. Germline loops: CDR1 SGHVS, CDR2 FNYEAQ. This CDR3 contains 15 residues. The DNA for the CDR3 is TGTGCCAGCAGCTTAGAAAGGCCCAGGGGCGGGGAGCTGTTTTTT. Translated, it gives CASSLERPRGGELFF. Drawing the rest from reference TRBV7-6 and TRBJ2-2, the complete variable domain is GAGVSQSPRYKVTKRGQDVALRCDPISGHVSLYWYRQALGQGPEFLTYFNYEAQQDKSGLPNDRFSAERPEGSISTLTIQRTEQRDSAMYRCASSLERPRGGELFFGEGSRLTVL.

The genes are TRBV4-3 and TRBJ2-7, with a weak D call TRBD2 (5 bases). The germline V and J ends were trimmed by 0 bases and 0 bases, with 9 bases remaining between them. The germline V gene has CDR1 LGHNA and CDR2 YSLEER. CDR3 size: 15 residues. The CDR3 nucleotides read TGCGCCAGCAGCCAAGAACTGGGAGTCTCCTACGAGCAGTACTTC. It is translated as CASSQELGVSYEQYF.

The chain joins TRBV14 to TRBJ2-5; D is possibly TRBD2 (6 bases). Looked up from germline, CDR1 is SGHDN and CDR2 is FVKESK. The CDR3 length is 16 residues. V lost 0 bases and J lost 3, with 14 bases in between. The CDR3: CASSQDWLASEETQYF. The CDR3 nucleotides read TGTGCCAGCAGCCAAGATTGGCTAGCGTCGGAAGAGACCCAGTACTTC.

This clonotype was found a few times. CDR3 sequence (DNA): TGCGCCAGCACCAGGACAGGGGAACGGGGGGAGCAGTTCTTC. Translated, it gives CASTRTGERGEQFF. The chain links TRBV5-1 to TRBJ2-1, with 9 bases identical to TRBD1. The CDR3 length is 14 residues. The ends lost 6 bases at V and 10 bases at J; junction bases unmatched: 11. CDR1 and CDR2 from the germline V gene are SGHRS and YFSETQ.

CDR3: CSVADSYGYTF. In DNA form, the CDR3 reads TGCAGCGTTGCGGACAGCTATGGCTACACCTTC. The rearrangement links TRBV29-1 to TRBJ1-2; D is possibly TRBD1 (6 bases). The CDR3 sequence is 11 residues long. V gave up 4 bases and J gave up 4 bases, with 7 bases separating them. Germline CDR1 SQVTM, CDR2 ANQGSEA.

This chain uses TRBV6-5 with TRBJ2-3, with TRBD2 identical over 10 bases. CDR3 length equals 18 residues. The germline V gene encodes CDR1 MNHEY and CDR2 SVGAGI. V lost 4 bases and J lost 4; bases outside the gene matches: 14. CDR3 nucleotide sequence: TGTGCCAGCAGTTCCACCAACAGTCTAGCGGGAGTCGCAGATACGCAGTATTTT. Translating gives CASSSTNSLAGVADTQYF.